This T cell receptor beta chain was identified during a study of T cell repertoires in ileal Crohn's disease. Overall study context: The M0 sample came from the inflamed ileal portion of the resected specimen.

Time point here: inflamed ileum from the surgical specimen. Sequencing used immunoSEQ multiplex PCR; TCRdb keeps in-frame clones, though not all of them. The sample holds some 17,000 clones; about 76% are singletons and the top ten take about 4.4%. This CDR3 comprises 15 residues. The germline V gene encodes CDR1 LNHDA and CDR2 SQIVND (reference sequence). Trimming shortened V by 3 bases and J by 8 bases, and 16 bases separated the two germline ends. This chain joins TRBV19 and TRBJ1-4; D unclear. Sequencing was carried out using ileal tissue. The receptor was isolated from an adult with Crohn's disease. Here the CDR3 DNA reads TGTGCCAGTAGTATGGCGGGGTCGAATATAGAAAAACTGTTTTTT. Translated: CASSMAGSNIEKLFF.